This T cell receptor (beta chain) was retrieved from a study of cytotoxic CD8 clonotypes in ibrutinib-treated CLL. Across the study: Patient counts were 11 relapsed/refractory, about 15 treatment-naive and around 17 IGHV unmutated. Points from the study as a whole: Relative to age-matched healthy donors, clonality at baseline was higher, and it tracked circulating CD8+ T-cell counts.

Target depth was 1 in 200,000 to 1 in 1 million T cells, about 10x per clonotype. TCRdb's table, derived via immunoSEQ multiplex PCR, lists solely in-frame clones and lacks some. The sample includes more than 150,000 clones, 72% of them seen just once. The CDR3 is made up of 16 amino acids. Germline V lookup: CDR1 MNHNY, CDR2 SVGAGI (reference sequence). Trimming took 6 bases from V and 7 from J, leaving 21 bases between them. With regard to this clone: Its specificity is unknown.

V usage is TRBV6-6 and J usage is TRBJ1-4, with D tentatively TRBD1 (6 bases). The sample was PBMCs, taken after 24 months of ibrutinib treatment. The receptor comes from a human donor with chronic lymphocytic leukemia. The CDR3 loop reads CASSNTGDRSGEKLFF. CDR3 coding DNA: TGTGCCAGCAGCAATACAGGTGACAGGAGCGGTGAAAAACTGTTTTTT.